This T cell receptor beta chain was retrieved from a study of OX40 agonist ivuxolimab in advanced cancers. The assay was immunoSEQ multiplex PCR, and TCRdb's table has in-frame clones only and misses some. Altogether about 98,000 clones are present, approximately 88% being singletons, with the ten largest covering under 0.55%. V lost 3 bases to trimming and J lost 6 bases, with 13 bases between them. Germline V gene sequence: CDR1 LNHDA, CDR2 SQIVND (reference sequence). The CDR3 loop spans 14 amino acids. This chain uses TRBV19 with TRBJ2-3, with D hard to call. The TCR sequence derives from an adult with an advanced solid tumor such as melanoma, head and neck, liver or kidney cancer. The starting material was CD4+ or CD8+ T cells sorted from blood, obtained in a trial of the OX40 agonist ivuxolimab. The CDR3, as DNA: TGTGCCAGTAGTATTGGGCAGATGACGGATACGCAGTATTTT. The encoded protein is CASSIGQMTDTQYF.